Below are 17 T cell receptor beta chains sequenced from a single sample in a study of siplizumab effects on memory and regulatory T cells. This table comes from immunoSEQ multiplex PCR, and its TCRdb copy is limited to in-frame clones, with some not included. The sample lists 85,000 or so clones, 85% to 95% seen once, with around 18% in the top ten. The sequenced sample consisted of CD8+ T cells sorted from blood. These receptors came from a human donor in good health.

The rearrangement joins TRBV21-1 to TRBJ2-3. TRBV21-1 is listed as a pseudogene. The CDR3 is made up of 12 amino acids. The CDR3 protein is CARPAESDTQYF. The CDR3 DNA reads TGTGCCAGACCCGCAGAGTCCGACACGCAGTATTTT.

This clone was found once. The chain couples TRBV19 to TRBJ1-1; D is undetermined. CDR1 is LNHDA, CDR2 SQIVND, per germline (reference sequence). The CDR3 is made up of 13 amino acids. The V end was cut by 3 bases, the J end by 5 bases, with 10 bases between. CDR3: CASSMSGITEAFF. The CDR3, as DNA: TGTGCCAGTAGTATGTCGGGGATTACTGAAGCTTTCTTT.

The chain has TRBV6-1 and TRBJ1-2; D is uncertain. Germline lookup yields CDR1 MNHNS and CDR2 SASEGT. The CDR3 covers 15 residues. V was cut by 1 base and J by 1 base, with 10 bases left in between. CDR3 nucleotide sequence: TGTGCCAGCAGTGAAGGCCATTCCTATAACTATGGCTACACCTTC. Its protein is CASSEGHSYNYGYTF.

The CDR3 sequence is CASSLDGRTGFDQPQHF. In nucleotides, the CDR3 is TGTGCCAGCAGCTTAGATGGTAGGACAGGGTTCGATCAGCCCCAGCATTTT. V is TRBV11-2 and J is TRBJ1-5; 8 bases are shared with TRBD1. Germline V gene sequence: CDR1 SGHAT, CDR2 FQNNGV. Losses at the gene ends were 0 bases for V and 5 bases for J; bases not matched to a gene: 9. The CDR3 extends over 17 amino acids. Full variable domain (outside the CDR3, taken from reference TRBV11-2 and TRBJ1-5): EAGVAQSPRYKIIEKRQSVAFWCNPISGHATLYWYQQILGQGPKLLIQFQNNGVVDDSQLPKDRFSAERLKGVDSTLKIQPAKLEDSAVYLCASSLDGRTGFDQPQHFGDGTRLSIL.

V and J are TRBV6-6 and TRBJ2-7, with D hard to call. V dropped 2 bases and J dropped 7 bases, with 9 bases sitting between them. CDR3 length equals 12 residues. Germline loops: CDR1 MNHNY, CDR2 SVGAGI (reference sequence). This CDR3 reads CASSYPTGEQYF. The CDR3 DNA reads as TGTGCCAGCAGTTACCCGACTGGGGAGCAGTACTTC.

The V call is TRBV27, the J call TRBJ2-7; 11 bases fit TRBD2. From germline, CDR1 is MNHEY and CDR2 SMNVEV (reference sequence). The CDR3 contains 15 residues. The J segment lost 3 bases and the V segment lost 4 bases, leaving 5 bases of the junction unmatched. CDR3 bases: TGTGCCAGCAGTTCGGGACTAGCGGTTTACTACGAGCAGTACTTC. It is translated as CASSSGLAVYYEQYF.

The chain carries TRBV5-1 and TRBJ2-1; D is ambiguous. CDR3 size: 13 residues. Germline assignment: CDR1 SGHRS and CDR2 YFSETQ. V lost 4 bases and J 7 bases, leaving 12 bases between the germline ends. CDR3 residues: CASSTPWRNEQFF. As DNA, the CDR3 is TGCGCCAGCAGCACCCCCTGGCGGAATGAGCAGTTCTTC.

The chain carries TRBV4-1 and TRBJ2-1; the D is unclear. Germline values: CDR1 MGHRA, CDR2 YSYEKL. Between the trimmed V and J ends, which lost 4 bases and 6 bases, there was a span of 7 bases. The CDR3 totals 12 residues. CDR3 coding DNA: TGCGCCAGCAGCCTCGGATCCAATGAGCAGTTCTTC. It is translated as CASSLGSNEQFF.

The V call is TRBV19, the J call TRBJ2-1; 9 bases align to TRBD2. CDR1 is LNHDA and CDR2 is SQIVND in the germline V gene (reference sequence). Trimming took 3 bases from V and 10 from J; bases not matched to a gene: 16. The CDR3 is 17 amino acids. The DNA for the CDR3 is TGTGCCAGTAGTATGGGGTCATGGCGGGAGGGCCAAGCGGAGCAGTTCTTC. This encodes CASSMGSWREGQAEQFF.

The V gene is TRBV15, the J gene TRBJ2-1, with 7 bases lining up with TRBD1. Unmatched junction bases numbered 17, after V lost 5 bases and J lost 7 bases. Germline CDR1 and CDR2: LNHNV and YYDKDF (reference sequence). The CDR3 has 17 amino acids. CDR3 region: CATSSTGNRPDGNEQFF. The DNA for the CDR3 is TGTGCCACCAGCTCGACAGGGAATCGTCCCGATGGGAATGAGCAGTTCTTC.

The DNA for the CDR3 is TGCAGCGTTAAGGGGTCCCACGAGCAGTACTTC. This translates into CSVKGSHEQYF. J is TRBJ2-7 and V is TRBV29-1, with a tentative D call TRBD1 (5 bases). The V and J ends lost 5 bases and 5 bases respectively, with 10 bases between them. There are 11 residues in the CDR3. From germline, CDR1 is SQVTM and CDR2 ANQGSEA.

V usage is TRBV19 and J usage is TRBJ1-1, with D unresolved. There are 15 residues in the CDR3. CDR1 is LNHDA and CDR2 is SQIVND in the germline V gene (reference sequence). The germline V and J ends were trimmed by 0 bases and 4 bases, with 12 bases remaining between them. The CDR3 DNA follows: TGTGCCAGTAGTATAGATTGGGTGCAGGTCACTGAAGCTTTCTTT. It codes for CASSIDWVQVTEAFF.

In DNA form, the CDR3 reads TGTGCCAGCAGTTACACTAGCGGGAGGGCCGATGAGCAGTTCTTC. Amino acid sequence: CASSYTSGRADEQFF. The chain has TRBV28 and TRBJ2-1, with 13 bases fitting TRBD2. J lost 8 bases, V lost 4 bases, and 5 bases had no gene match. The length of the CDR3 is 15 residues. The germline gives CDR1 MDHEN, CDR2 SYDVKM.

V gene TRBV29-1 combines with J gene TRBJ2-1; TRBD1 matches at 8 bases. The ends lost 7 bases at V and 8 bases at J; junction bases unmatched: 19. This CDR3 region has 16 residues. Germline V gives CDR1 SQVTM, CDR2 ANQGSEA. The CDR3 nucleotides are TGCAGCGCTCTCGCTCCCGGACAGGGTAGTCTCGATGAGCAGTTCTTC. Translating it yields CSALAPGQGSLDEQFF.

The J gene is TRBJ2-7, the V gene TRBV6-6, with D possibly matching TRBD2 (6 bases). This CDR3 is 15 amino acids long. The V gene lost 0 bases and the J gene lost 4 bases, with 13 bases spanning the gap. Germline values: CDR1 MNHNY, CDR2 SVGAGI (reference sequence). The CDR3 region is CASSYSTRSHYEQYF. CDR3 DNA sequence: TGTGCCAGCAGTTACTCGACTAGAAGTCATTACGAGCAGTACTTC.

V usage is TRBV7-9 and J usage is TRBJ1-4; D may be TRBD1 (6 bases). Between the trimmed V and J ends, which lost 5 bases and 13 bases, there was a span of 17 bases. The V gene's germline CDR1 is SEHNR and CDR2 FQNEAQ (reference sequence). CDR3 size: 13 residues. The CDR3 region has the DNA TGTGCCAGCAGCCCGCCCCAACAGGGTATACTGTTTTTT. Its protein product is CASSPPQQGILFF.

The chain combines TRBV27 with TRBJ2-1; the match to TRBD1 covers 9 bases. J was trimmed by 15 bases and V by 4 bases; bases with no gene match: 10. This CDR3 is built from 13 residues. Germline V CDR1 and CDR2: MNHEY, SMNVEV (reference sequence). The CDR3 sequence: CASSSTGGTGTFF. The CDR3 DNA is TGTGCCAGCAGTTCGACCGGAGGGACAGGGACGTTCTTC.